This paragraph reports one T cell receptor (beta chain). The source of the sample is a study of blood T cell repertoires in COVID-19. In the study overall: Samples of COVID-19 (acute and convalescent) were obtained from the United States, Italy and Spain.

The length of the CDR3 is 16 residues. Looked up from germline, CDR1 is SGHTA and CDR2 is FQGNSA. Trimming removed 3 bases at V and 7 bases at J, with 16 bases between. Profiled with immunoSEQ multiplex PCR; TCRdb holds only in-frame clones, not every one. The table has around 390,000 clones, around nine tenths seen once. Donors in Cohort 3 who had recovered were those with two negative PCRs, healthcare professional clearance, or resolution of their symptoms. Sequencing was carried out using PBMCs or T cells enriched from blood (not recorded which). The origin of this receptor is a woman between 50 and 59 years old who had recovered from COVID-19. The V and J genes are TRBV7-2 and TRBJ1-6; perhaps TRBD1 as D (5 bases). The CDR3 DNA reads as TGTGCCAGCAGCTTTTTGGTCGCAGGGCCAAATTCACCCCTCCACTTT. Amino acids: CASSFLVAGPNSPLHF.